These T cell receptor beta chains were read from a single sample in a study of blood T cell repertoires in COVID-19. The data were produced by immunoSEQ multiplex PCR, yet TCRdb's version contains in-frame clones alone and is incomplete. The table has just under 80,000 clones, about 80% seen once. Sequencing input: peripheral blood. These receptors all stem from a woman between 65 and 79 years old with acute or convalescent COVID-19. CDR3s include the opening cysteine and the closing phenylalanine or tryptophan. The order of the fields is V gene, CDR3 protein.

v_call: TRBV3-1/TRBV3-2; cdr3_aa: CASSQEGWNQPQHF
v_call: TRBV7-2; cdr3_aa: CASSFTEGGPEAFF
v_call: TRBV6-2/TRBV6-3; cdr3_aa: CASSYRAGGGGNQPQHF
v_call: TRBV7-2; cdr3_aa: CASSHPGQASGNTIYF
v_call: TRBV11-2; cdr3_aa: CASSLDAHPRTGGSYEQYF
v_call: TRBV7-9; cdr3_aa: CASSLWGDYGYTF
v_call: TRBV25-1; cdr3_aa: CASSESVGRGRTEAFF
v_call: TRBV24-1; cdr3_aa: CATSDLRQATTSPLHF
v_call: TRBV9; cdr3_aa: CASSARLAPPGELFF
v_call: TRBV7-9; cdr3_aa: CASSFDYGYTF
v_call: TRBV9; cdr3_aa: CASSVNEDREPYEQYF
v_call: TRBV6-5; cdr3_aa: CASRLARADNEQFF
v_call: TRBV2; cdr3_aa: CASKSGDRGTDTQYF
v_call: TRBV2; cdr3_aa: CASSAAGQGAMGYGYTF
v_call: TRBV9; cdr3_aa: CASSGDRGHIDYGYTF
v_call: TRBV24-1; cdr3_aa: CATSIQGVNQPQHF
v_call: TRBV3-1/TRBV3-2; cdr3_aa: CASSQDRDLNTEAFF
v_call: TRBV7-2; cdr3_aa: CASSLGQGYHYGYTF
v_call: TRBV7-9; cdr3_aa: CASSLSGVETQYF
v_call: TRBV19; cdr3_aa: CASSIGGLGPNEQFF
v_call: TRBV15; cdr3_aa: CATSRDFRRGYTF
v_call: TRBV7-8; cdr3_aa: CASSLSGAAYEQYF
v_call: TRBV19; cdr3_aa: CASSSGLAGGQDTQYF
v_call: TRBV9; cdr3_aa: CASSKQGQGYTF
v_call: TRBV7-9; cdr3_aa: CASSHEGGWTEAFF
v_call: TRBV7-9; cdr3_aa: CASSLDGGGELFF
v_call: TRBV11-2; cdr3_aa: CASSFFHGTAGGYTF
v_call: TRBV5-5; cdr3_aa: CASSPEGRPNTEAFF
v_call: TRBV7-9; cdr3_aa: CASSSGNSYEQYF
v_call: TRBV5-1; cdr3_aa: CASSAGLGYTF
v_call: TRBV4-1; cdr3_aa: CASSRDSLRPQHF
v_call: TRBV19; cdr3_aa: CASSIRSGVRGNEQFF
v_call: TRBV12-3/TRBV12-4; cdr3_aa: CASTWASEAFF
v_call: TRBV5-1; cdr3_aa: CASSSGRGDYEQYF
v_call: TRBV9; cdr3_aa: CASSSGGGSYNSPLHF
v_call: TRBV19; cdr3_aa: CASGNPYTF
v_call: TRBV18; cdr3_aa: CASSPLTGVANYGYTF
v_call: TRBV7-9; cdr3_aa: CASSQPGLAYEQYF
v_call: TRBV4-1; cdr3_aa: CASSLRQGQSYEQYF
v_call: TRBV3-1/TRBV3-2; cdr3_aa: CASSQGQRGGDRTQYF
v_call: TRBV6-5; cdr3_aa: CASSYSDSGGLNEQFF
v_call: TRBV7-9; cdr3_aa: CASSLEGDYGYTF
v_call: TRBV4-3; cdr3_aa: CASSPKARLAGVNEQFF
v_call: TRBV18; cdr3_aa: CASSPPSGGNPHNEQFF